A single sample gave rise to the 21 T cell receptor beta chains below, sequenced in a study of T cells in Graves' hyperthyroidism and ophthalmopathy. Amplification of TCR beta CDR3 regions was performed using RNA transcripts as template. The HTBI set primed first-round TCR CDR3 RT-PCR. MiXCR, applied by TCRdb to the multiplex PCR reads, yields one record per CDR3 protein. The data contain nearly 750,000 distinct CDR3 sequences, about a third of them singletons. Sample: blood. The source is a woman aged 40 to 49 with Graves' hyperthyroidism.

This clonotype has a count of ten or more. The chain employs TRBV20-1 and TRBJ2-7; a weak D match, TRBD1 (5 bases). Germline assignment: CDR1 DFQATT and CDR2 SNEGSKA (reference sequence). The CDR3 has 12 residues. V was cut by 5 bases and J by 4 bases, with 12 bases left in between. The CDR3 loop reads CSALLGDYEQYF. CDR3 DNA sequence: TGCAGTGCTCTGTTAGGGGATTACGAGCAGTACTTC.

This clonotype came up a few times. CDR3 nucleotides: TGCGCCAGCAGCCCCCAAGTACTAGCGGGAGAGACCGGGGAGCTGTTTTTT. The encoded protein is CASSPQVLAGETGELFF. The chain carries TRBV5-1 and TRBJ2-2; TRBD2 matches at 11 bases. CDR1 SGHRS and CDR2 YFSETQ come from the germline V gene. This CDR3 comprises 17 residues. V lost 4 bases and J lost 5; bases outside the gene matches: 10.

This clonotype came up many times. This chain links TRBV29-1 with TRBJ2-5; either TRBD1 or TRBD2 may fit D (6 bases each). CDR1 is SQVTM, CDR2 ANQGSEA, per germline. The CDR3 consists of 15 residues. V was cut by 1 base and J by 4 bases, with 16 bases left in between. The CDR3, as DNA: TGCAGCGTTGAAGGTTGGGGGGCGATTCCAGAGACCCAGTACTTC. Its protein product is CSVEGWGAIPETQYF.

The rearrangement links TRBV7-9 to TRBJ2-7; D tentatively reads TRBD1 or TRBD2 (5 bases each). Germline V gene sequence: CDR1 SEHNR, CDR2 FQNEAQ (reference sequence). This CDR3 has 16 residues. V lost 8 bases and J 2 bases, leaving 22 bases between the germline ends. CDR3 in amino acids: CASSPAGTLRPYEQYF. The CDR3 bases are TGTGCCAGCTCACCAGCCGGGACCCTACGTCCCTACGAGCAGTACTTC.

This CDR3 reads CASSLAGHDEEAFF. CDR3 nucleotide sequence: TGTGCCAGCAGCTTGGCCGGACACGACGAGGAAGCTTTCTTT. The gene calls are TRBV7-9 and TRBJ1-1, with D perhaps TRBD1 (5 bases). In germline, CDR1 is SEHNR, CDR2 FQNEAQ (reference sequence). The CDR3 is 14 residues long. Trimming removed 3 bases at V and 8 bases at J, with 16 bases between.

There are a few counts of this clonotype. This chain uses TRBV4-3 with TRBJ2-5, with 7 bases lining up with TRBD2. Germline-derived CDR1 and CDR2 are LGHNA and YSLEER. The V segment lost 4 bases and the J segment 3 bases; nucleotides outside the gene matches: 11. This CDR3 region has 16 residues. This CDR3 is CASSPITTGGKETQYF. The CDR3 bases are TGCGCCAGCAGCCCGATCACGACGGGGGGAAAAGAGACCCAGTACTTC.

The chain employs TRBV14 and TRBJ2-5; 8 bases fit TRBD1. Germline CDR1 is SGHDN and CDR2 is FVKESK. The CDR3 spans 14 residues. V was clipped by 4 bases and J by 2 bases; unmatched bases: 3. The CDR3 protein is CASSPTGAQETQYF. In DNA form, the CDR3 reads TGTGCCAGCAGCCCGACAGGGGCGCAAGAGACCCAGTACTTC.

This clonotype was seen many times. The chain couples TRBV19 to TRBJ1-1; no definite D call. Germline CDR1 LNHDA, CDR2 SQIVND (reference sequence). The CDR3 contains 12 residues. V dropped 7 bases and J dropped 7 bases, with 13 bases sitting between them. The CDR3 DNA reads as TGTGCCAGTACCACCAGCCGGAATGAAGCTTTCTTT. Residues: CASTTSRNEAFF.

Worth noting for this clonotype: This could be a read error, since a much larger clone is one nucleotide away. The gene calls are TRBV10-3 and TRBJ2-7; maybe TRBD1 (6 bases). The CDR3 runs to 13 residues. The V end was cut by 6 bases, the J end by 0 bases, with 9 bases between. From germline, CDR1 is ENHRY and CDR2 SYGVKD. Here the CDR3 reads CAIRRDISYEQYF. CDR3 coding DNA: TGTGCCATCAGGAGGGACATCTCCTACGAGCAGTACTTC.

This chain links TRBV9 with TRBJ2-5, with a possible D match to TRBD2 (6 bases). The germline gives CDR1 SGDLS, CDR2 YYNGEE. The CDR3 sequence is 16 residues long. V gave up 0 bases and J gave up 4 bases, with 16 bases separating them. The CDR3 DNA reads TGTGCCAGCAGCGTAGGGACTGGACGGGGAGGAGAGACCCAGTACTTC. This gives the protein CASSVGTGRGGETQYF.

As to this clonotype: This is likely a read error, given that the CDR3 carries no conserved phenylalanine or tryptophan at its end. The chain links TRBV6-2 or TRBV6-3 to TRBJ2-2; D is possibly TRBD1 (5 bases). V dropped 5 bases and J dropped 1 base, with 8 bases sitting between them. This CDR3 is 14 amino acids long. Germline assignment: CDR1 MNHEY and CDR2 SVGEGT. The CDR3: CASSAQGNTGELFS. The DNA of the CDR3 is TGTGCCAGCAGTGCGCAGGGGAACACCGGGGAGCTGTTTTCT.

Turning to this clonotype: This may come from a read error, since a much larger clone is one base off. The CDR3 does not end in the conserved phenylalanine or tryptophan, so this is likely a read error. V is TRBV11-3 and J is TRBJ1-5; weak D call: TRBD1 (6 bases). The ends were cut back, 1 base at V and 2 bases at J, with 12 bases in the middle. Germline V gene lookup returns CDR1 SGHNT and CDR2 YENEEA. The CDR3 has 16 amino acids. CDR3 DNA sequence: TGTGCCAGCAGCTTAGCCGGGCCAGGGGGCAATCAGCCCCAGCATCTT. It encodes CASSLAGPGGNQPQHL.

In its sample, this clonotype was seen many times. The chain combines TRBV29-1 with TRBJ1-2; D uncertain. Germline loops: CDR1 SQVTM, CDR2 ANQGSEA. This CDR3 comprises 11 residues. V was shortened by 8 bases and J by 1 base, with 8 bases between the two germline ends. For the CDR3, the DNA is TGCAGCATGGAGCGTAACTATGGCTACACCTTC. As protein: CSMERNYGYTF.

The chain combines TRBV13 with TRBJ2-7; D might be TRBD2 (7 bases). Germline V gives CDR1 PRHDT, CDR2 FYEKMQ (reference sequence). Trimming stripped 6 bases from V and 6 bases from J, with 18 bases between. The CDR3 is 14 residues long. The CDR3: CASSLIGGPLEQYF. The CDR3 DNA reads as TGTGCCAGCAGTTTAATCGGGGGGCCGCTCGAGCAGTACTTC.

This chain connects TRBV4-3 to TRBJ2-5; a weak D match, TRBD1 (5 bases). The CDR3 runs 17 residues. V shed 5 bases and J shed 5 bases, with 24 bases lying between them. The germline gives CDR1 LGHNA, CDR2 YSLEER. The chain's CDR3 is CASSTQEGPDSHETQYF. In DNA form, the CDR3 reads TGCGCCAGCAGCACACAGGAAGGGCCCGATTCCCATGAGACCCAGTACTTC.

This clonotype was recorded a few times. This chain uses TRBV7-2 with TRBJ1-1; D gene unclear. V lost 3 bases, J lost 2 bases, and 10 bases lay in between. Germline CDR1 and CDR2: SGHTA and FQGNSA. The CDR3 has 14 residues. CDR3 sequence reads: CASSFPVGNTEAFF. In DNA form, the CDR3 reads TGTGCCAGCAGCTTTCCGGTAGGAAACACTGAAGCTTTCTTT.

This clonotype was recorded many times. V gene TRBV29-1 combines with J gene TRBJ1-2, with D perhaps TRBD1 (6 bases). V dropped 7 bases and J dropped 2 bases, with 14 bases sitting between them. The germline V gene encodes CDR1 SQVTM and CDR2 ANQGSEA. The CDR3 spans 13 residues. The CDR3 DNA sequence: TGCAGCGCATACGGGGGCGCCAACTATGGCTACACCTTC. It is translated as CSAYGGANYGYTF.

This clonotype was counted a few times. This chain connects TRBV7-9 to TRBJ1-4; D might be TRBD1 (5 bases). The CDR3 totals 14 residues. The germline V and J ends were trimmed by 7 bases and 8 bases, with 17 bases remaining between them. In germline, CDR1 is SEHNR, CDR2 FQNEAQ (reference sequence). The CDR3 region is CASIWGYGQEKLFF. The DNA of the CDR3 is TGTGCCAGCATCTGGGGGTACGGGCAAGAAAAACTGTTTTTT.

The chain uses TRBV6-5 and TRBJ2-7; no reliable D call. The V and J ends lost 6 bases and 2 bases respectively, with 11 bases between them. CDR1 and CDR2 (germline): MNHEY, SVGAGI. The CDR3 length is 13 residues. The CDR3 bases are TGTGCCAGCAGCAAGGGTGGACCCTACGAGCAGTACTTC. Translating it yields CASSKGGPYEQYF.

In the case of this clonotype: This clone may be a read error of a much larger clone one base away. The genes are TRBV9 and TRBJ1-2; D perhaps matches TRBD1 (5 bases). The germline V gene has CDR1 SGDLS and CDR2 YYNGEE. The CDR3 totals 12 residues. The germline V and J ends were trimmed by 7 bases and 6 bases, with 13 bases remaining between them. The CDR3, as DNA: TGTGCCAGCGGGGACTCTTGGGATGGCTACACCTTC. It specifies CASGDSWDGYTF.

At least ten counts were recorded for this clonotype. The rearrangement links TRBV7-9 to TRBJ1-5, with D unresolved. With 1 base removed from V and 6 bases from J, the gap between germline ends came to 13 bases. The CDR3 spans 15 residues. CDR1 is SEHNR, CDR2 FQNEAQ, per germline (reference sequence). Here the CDR3 reads CASSLGVGNSQPQHF. The CDR3 DNA is TGTGCCAGCAGCTTAGGGGTCGGGAACTCTCAGCCCCAGCATTTT.